The entry that follows covers one T cell receptor beta chain sequence. Random hexamers were used to reverse transcribe roughly 0.45 to 1 ug of RNA. TCRdb analysed the immunoSEQ multiplex PCR reads with MiXCR anew, one entry per CDR3 protein. The sample has 190,000 or so distinct CDR3 sequences, roughly 96% seen once; the top ten hold about 0.096%. This sample was included in a study of CD8 T cells in Susac syndrome. This CDR3 spans 16 amino acids. Per the germline V gene, CDR1 is SGHAT and CDR2 is FQNNGV. Trimming pared 8 bases from V and 1 base from J, leaving 19 bases between. The V and J genes are TRBV11-2 and TRBJ2-3; TRBD2 might be the D (5 bases). The sequence came from a human donor with multiple sclerosis. Sequencing used CD4+ T cells from PBMCs. The CDR3 region is CASLRRESFGTDTQYF. The CDR3 DNA is TGTGCCAGCTTGAGAAGGGAGAGTTTTGGCACAGATACGCAGTATTTT.